A single sample is the source of the 31 T cell receptor beta chains below, sequenced in a study of blood T cell repertoires in COVID-19. Assay used: immunoSEQ multiplex PCR; TCRdb lists only in-frame clones, some missing. The sample records 120,000 to 150,000 clones, roughly 81% being singletons. The specimen was peripheral blood. These receptors all stem from a human donor with acute or convalescent COVID-19. The donor label of this sample is uncertain.

This chain joins TRBV4-1 and TRBJ1-2; 8 positions agree with TRBD1. The CDR3 has 16 amino acids. The germline CDR1 and CDR2 sequences are MGHRA and YSYEKL. The ends lost 0 bases at V and 2 bases at J; junction bases unmatched: 5. This chain's CDR3 is CASSQDDWDRNYGYTF. The CDR3 coding sequence is TGCGCCAGCAGCCAAGATGATTGGGACAGGAACTATGGCTACACCTTC.

The rearrangement joins TRBV19 to TRBJ2-4; possible D gene TRBD1, 5 bases. The CDR3 sequence is 14 residues long. V lost 3 bases, J lost 9 bases, and 15 bases lay in between. Germline CDR1 is LNHDA and CDR2 is SQIVND (reference sequence). CDR3 DNA sequence: TGTGCCAGTAGTATTATCCCGCAGGGTGGCATTCAGTACTTC. This codes for CASSIIPQGGIQYF. The entire variable domain, with the rest obtained from reference TRBV19 and TRBJ2-4, is as follows: DGGITQSPKYLFRKEGQNVTLSCEQNLNHDAMYWYRQDPGQGLRLIYYSQIVNDFQKGDIAEGYSVSREKKESFPLTVTSAQKNPTAFYLCASSIIPQGGIQYFGAGTRLSVL.

The chain has TRBV5-1 and TRBJ1-5, with 9 bases identical to TRBD1. The germline CDR1 and CDR2 sequences are SGHRS and YFSETQ. V lost 4 bases, J lost 2 bases, and 4 bases stayed unmatched. The CDR3 loop spans 15 amino acids. DNA of the CDR3: TGCGCCAGCAGCATAACAGGGGGCGGCAATCAGCCCCAGCATTTT. As protein: CASSITGGGNQPQHF.

This rearrangement joins TRBV19 to TRBJ2-7; no reliable D call. CDR3 length equals 14 residues. Germline V gene sequence: CDR1 LNHDA, CDR2 SQIVND (reference sequence). Trimming took off 5 bases at V and 0 bases at J, with 11 bases between the two ends. DNA of the CDR3: TGTGCCAGTAGTGACTCCCTGAGCTCCTACGAGCAGTACTTC. Translation: CASSDSLSSYEQYF.

The chain links TRBV6-6 to TRBJ1-1, with D possibly being TRBD1 (5 bases). The CDR3 is 14 amino acids. Per germline, CDR1 MNHNY and CDR2 SVGAGI (reference sequence). V lost 2 bases, J lost 7 bases, and 14 bases lay in between. DNA of the CDR3: TGTGCCAGCAGTTACGGGGCCCTAAGCAATGAAGCTTTCTTT. Its translation: CASSYGALSNEAFF.

The rearrangement uses TRBV19 and TRBJ2-5, with D perhaps TRBD2 (5 bases). The CDR3 is made up of 13 amino acids. V was cut by 7 bases and J by 2 bases, with 11 bases left in between. Germline-derived CDR1 and CDR2 are LNHDA and SQIVND (reference sequence). The CDR3 DNA reads TGTGCCAGTACCCCAACGGGGCAAGAGACCCAGTACTTC. Residues: CASTPTGQETQYF.

This sequence joins TRBV11-3 and TRBJ1-1; the D gene is possibly TRBD1 (5 bases). The CDR3 is 13 residues long. Trimming left V 4 bases short and J 7 bases short, with 13 bases between. Per the germline V gene, CDR1 is SGHNT and CDR2 is YENEEA. DNA of the CDR3: TGTGCCAGCAGCTCCGGACATGGCGGTGAAGCTTTCTTT. Protein sequence: CASSSGHGGEAFF.

The chain combines TRBV29-1 with TRBJ1-4; D ambiguous. V shed 7 bases and J shed 0 bases, with 6 bases lying between them. This CDR3 comprises 12 residues. The V gene's germline CDR1 is SQVTM and CDR2 ANQGSEA. CDR3 amino acids: CSAAATNEKLFF. As DNA, the CDR3 is TGCAGCGCGGCAGCAACTAATGAAAAACTGTTTTTT.

The chain links TRBV4-1 to TRBJ2-3; 8 bases are shared with TRBD1. The CDR3 is 16 residues long. The germline V gene has CDR1 MGHRA and CDR2 YSYEKL. V trimming: 0 bases; J trimming: 3 bases; junction bases outside the gene matches: 5. DNA for the CDR3: TGCGCCAGCAGCCAAGATGGACAGGGCTTGACAGATACGCAGTATTTT. Its translation: CASSQDGQGLTDTQYF.

V and J are TRBV3-1 (or the pseudogene TRBV3-2) and TRBJ1-2; 8 bases are a match to TRBD1. Germline loops: CDR1 LGHDT, CDR2 YNNKEL (reference sequence). This CDR3 contains 13 residues. J gave up 6 bases and V 1 base, and 1 base lay outside the gene matches. CDR3 protein: CASSQVRGHGYTF. The CDR3 DNA is TGTGCCAGCAGCCAAGTCAGGGGGCATGGCTACACCTTC.

The chain is built from TRBV7-3 and TRBJ2-2; 8 bases are shared with TRBD1. The CDR3 is 15 amino acids. Germline CDR1 is SGHTA and CDR2 is FQGTGA. V was clipped by 5 bases and J by 1 base; unmatched bases: 3. The DNA for the CDR3 is TGTGCCAGCAGCCCCGGGACAGGGAACACCGGGGAGCTGTTTTTT. The encoded protein is CASSPGTGNTGELFF.

Only a few counts were recorded for this clone. The chain employs TRBV11-2 and TRBJ2-7; 7 bases line up with TRBD1. CDR1 is SGHAT, CDR2 FQNNGV, per germline. With 5 bases clipped from V and 6 bases from J, the junction kept 10 bases outside the gene matches. The CDR3 is 14 residues long. The CDR3 sequence is CASSPTPTGIEQYV. The CDR3 region has the DNA TGTGCCAGCAGCCCCACCCCGACAGGGATCGAGCAGTACGTC.

The chain combines TRBV9 with TRBJ2-6; 7 bases fit TRBD1. There are 17 residues in the CDR3. The V segment lost 0 bases and the J segment 2 bases; nucleotides outside the gene matches: 5. Germline values: CDR1 SGDLS, CDR2 YYNGEE. The CDR3 spells CASSVELGQPGANVLTF. Written as DNA, the CDR3 is TGTGCCAGCAGCGTAGAACTGGGACAGCCTGGGGCCAACGTCCTGACTTTC.

The CDR3 spells CASSRVKKNTEAFF. The CDR3 DNA reads TGTGCCAGCAGCCGGGTCAAGAAGAACACTGAAGCTTTCTTT. This chain links TRBV27 with TRBJ1-1; D not resolved. The CDR3 covers 14 residues. Deletions cut 6 bases from V and 1 base from J, with 12 bases between. Germline CDR1 is MNHEY and CDR2 is SMNVEV (reference sequence).

This clone has more than one count but fewer than ten. The chain uses TRBV13 and TRBJ2-2; D may be TRBD2 (5 bases). The V end was cut by 1 base, the J end by 5 bases, with 14 bases between. The germline V gene encodes CDR1 PRHDT and CDR2 FYEKMQ (reference sequence). This CDR3 comprises 16 residues. The CDR3 loop is CASSLAHPRGTGELFF. The CDR3 DNA reads TGTGCCAGCAGCTTAGCTCACCCCAGAGGGACCGGGGAGCTGTTTTTT.

The chain joins TRBV19 to TRBJ2-5; TRBD2 agrees at 10 bases. The CDR3 runs 15 residues. With V trimmed by 7 bases and J by 1 base, 6 bases remained unmatched. Germline V gene lookup returns CDR1 LNHDA and CDR2 SQIVND (reference sequence). CDR3 sequence: CASMESGGAQETQYF. CDR3 sequence (DNA): TGTGCCAGTATGGAGAGCGGGGGGGCCCAAGAGACCCAGTACTTC.

Many counts were recorded for this clone. V and J are TRBV19 and TRBJ2-5, with D maybe TRBD1 (6 bases). CDR1 is LNHDA, CDR2 SQIVND, per germline (reference sequence). Trimming shortened V by 6 bases and J by 9 bases, and 23 bases separated the two germline ends. There are 15 residues in the CDR3. In DNA, the CDR3 is TGTGCCAGTAGCGGGCAAGTGACAGGCCCTGCTTCCCAGTACTTC. Residues: CASSGQVTGPASQYF.

The CDR3 sequence is CASVAGGSRGYTF. In DNA form, the CDR3 reads TGTGCCAGCGTTGCAGGGGGGTCTCGTGGCTACACCTTC. The chain uses TRBV6-5 and TRBJ1-2, with TRBD1 identical over 7 bases. Germline assignment: CDR1 MNHEY and CDR2 SVGAGI. V was pared by 8 bases and J by 7 bases, with 10 bases of the junction left unmatched. CDR3 size: 13 residues.

The V and J genes are TRBV7-9 and TRBJ2-3, with a tentative D call TRBD2 (5 bases). Trimming pared 8 bases from V and 6 bases from J, leaving 15 bases between. This CDR3 spans 13 amino acids. Germline V gives CDR1 SEHNR, CDR2 FQNEAQ (reference sequence). The CDR3 nucleotides read TGTGCCAGCGAGCTTCCCGGGGTGGATACGCAGTATTTT. This codes for CASELPGVDTQYF.

This clone was seen more than once but under ten times. This chain links TRBV2 with TRBJ2-5, with a possible D match to TRBD2 (7 bases). The germline V gene encodes CDR1 SNHLY and CDR2 FYNNEI. The CDR3 is 13 residues long. Trimming cost V 7 bases and J 4 bases, with 13 bases left between them. In DNA, the CDR3 is TGTGCCAGCAACCGGGGGGCAAGAGAGACCCAGTACTTC. Its translation: CASNRGARETQYF.

The chain joins TRBV19 to TRBJ2-5; tentatively, D is TRBD1 (5 bases). V gave up 4 bases and J gave up 1 base, with 13 bases separating them. CDR1 is LNHDA and CDR2 is SQIVND in the germline V gene (reference sequence). This CDR3 contains 15 residues. The CDR3 here is CASSRAFTGQETQYF. CDR3 DNA sequence: TGTGCCAGTAGTAGAGCCTTCACAGGCCAAGAGACCCAGTACTTC.

This clone has just one count. The rearrangement joins TRBV28 to TRBJ1-1; possibly TRBD1 for D (5 bases). The germline CDR1 and CDR2 sequences are MDHEN and SYDVKM. Between the trimmed V and J ends, which lost 3 bases and 4 bases, there was a span of 9 bases. The CDR3 covers 13 residues. The CDR3 DNA reads TGTGCCAGCAGTTTTTTCAGGGCCACTGAAGCTTTCTTT. Its protein product is CASSFFRATEAFF.

This chain uses TRBV9 with TRBJ2-6; D is possibly TRBD2 (6 bases). V was cut by 4 bases and J by 0 bases, with 14 bases left in between. The CDR3 runs 17 residues. The germline V gene has CDR1 SGDLS and CDR2 YYNGEE. The DNA for the CDR3 is TGTGCCAGCAGCTCGGGAGACAGCTTCTCTGGGGCCAACGTCCTGACTTTC. Its translation: CASSSGDSFSGANVLTF.

Only a few counts were recorded for this clone. This chain joins TRBV5-4 and TRBJ1-1; D not resolved. The CDR3 length is 13 residues. Trimming removed 3 bases at V and 4 bases at J, with 10 bases between. Germline V gives CDR1 SGHNT, CDR2 YYREEE (reference sequence). CDR3 sequence: CASSYDTGTEAFF. The CDR3 bases are TGTGCCAGCAGCTACGATACGGGCACTGAAGCTTTCTTT.

This clone was picked up one time. This chain joins TRBV2 and TRBJ1-1; D perhaps matches TRBD1 (5 bases). Germline lookup yields CDR1 SNHLY and CDR2 FYNNEI. The length of the CDR3 is 15 residues. With 1 base removed from V and 4 bases from J, the gap between germline ends came to 13 bases. The CDR3: CASSEVRGGGTEAFF. The CDR3 nucleotides read TGTGCCAGCAGTGAAGTAAGGGGAGGAGGCACTGAAGCTTTCTTT.

The chain employs TRBV6-6 and TRBJ1-2; D is possibly TRBD1 (5 bases). This CDR3 spans 15 amino acids. Germline lookup yields CDR1 MNHNY and CDR2 SVGAGI (reference sequence). V dropped 4 bases and J dropped 4 bases, with 16 bases sitting between them. As DNA, the CDR3 is TGTGCCAGCAGTTCAGGGAAGGGGTTAGGCTATGGCTACACCTTC. Amino acid sequence: CASSSGKGLGYGYTF.

This clone was recorded a few times. The chain joins TRBV7-3 to TRBJ2-1; TRBD2 matches 10 bases. Trimming cost V 1 base and J 2 bases; bases outside gene matches: 11. Germline CDR1 SGHTA, CDR2 FQGTGA. This CDR3 spans 19 amino acids. CDR3: CASSLIGVSGGLPYNEQFF. The CDR3 nucleotides read TGTGCCAGCAGCTTAATCGGCGTTAGCGGGGGGTTGCCCTACAATGAGCAGTTCTTC.

The chain is built from TRBV19 and TRBJ1-2; 7 bases align to TRBD1. The CDR3 runs to 15 residues. Germline CDR1 is LNHDA and CDR2 is SQIVND (reference sequence). With 7 bases clipped from V and 3 bases from J, the junction kept 11 bases outside the gene matches. The CDR3 reads CASTLREGGDYGYTF. The CDR3 nucleotides are TGTGCCAGTACGCTAAGGGAAGGGGGCGACTATGGCTACACCTTC.

About this clone: This CDR3 is also generated by other DNA sequences in the sample. The chain uses TRBV4-1 and TRBJ1-1; a weak D match, TRBD1 (6 bases). Germline values: CDR1 MGHRA, CDR2 YSYEKL. The CDR3 is made up of 14 amino acids. V was pared by 3 bases and J by 2 bases, with 10 bases between. This chain's CDR3 is CASSQGTLNTEAFF. The CDR3 DNA reads TGCGCCAGCAGCCAGGGGACACTTAACACTGAAGCTTTCTTT.

This clone appeared a few times. This chain connects TRBV5-1 to TRBJ1-1; D perhaps matches TRBD1 (6 bases). Germline CDR1 reads SGHRS; CDR2 reads YFSETQ. V dropped 3 bases and J dropped 3 bases, with 15 bases sitting between them. The CDR3 has 15 residues. CDR3 protein: CASSSSGGPDTEAFF. As DNA, the CDR3 is TGCGCCAGCAGCTCAAGCGGGGGGCCGGACACTGAAGCTTTCTTT.

This clone came up a few times. The chain recombines TRBV11-3 with TRBJ1-1, with a tentative D call TRBD1 (5 bases). Germline CDR1 and CDR2: SGHNT and YENEEA. This CDR3 has 13 amino acids. Trimming stripped 7 bases from V and 4 bases from J, with 13 bases between. The CDR3 sequence is CASMGPGSTEAFF. CDR3 coding DNA: TGTGCCAGCATGGGACCCGGGAGCACTGAAGCTTTCTTT. Complete variable domain (other parts from reference TRBV11-3 and TRBJ1-1): EAGVVQSPRYKIIEKKQPVAFWCNPISGHNTLYWYLQNLGQGPELLIRYENEEAVDDSQLPKDRFSAERLKGVDSTLKIQPAELGDSAVYLCASMGPGSTEAFFGQGTRLTVV.